The 17 T cell receptor beta chains given below trace back to one sample, sequenced in a study of beta chain features in type 1 diabetes. Reverse transcribing all isolated RNA meant expressed TCRB transcripts were sequenced. Repertoires were generated with immunoSEQ multiplex PCR, while TCRdb's copy carries only in-frame clones and drops some. The sample lists around 280,000 clones, under 8.5% occurring once. Sequenced: central memory CD4+ T cells from blood. Source of these receptors: a woman under 30 in good health.

This clone was counted between two and nine times. V and J are TRBV7-9 and TRBJ2-7, with D possibly called TRBD1 or TRBD2 (5 bases each). The germline CDR1 and CDR2 sequences are SEHNR and FQNEAQ (reference sequence). V was pared by 2 bases and J by 4 bases, with 9 bases between. The CDR3 length is 13 residues. The CDR3 spells CASSLLGVYEQYF. DNA of the CDR3: TGTGCCAGCAGCTTACTGGGGGTATACGAGCAGTACTTC.

There are a few counts of this clone. The chain links TRBV10-3 to TRBJ2-5; unclear D gene. The CDR3 loop spans 12 amino acids. The germline V and J ends were trimmed by 4 bases and 4 bases, with 7 bases remaining between them. Germline CDR1 ENHRY, CDR2 SYGVKD. CDR3 in amino acids: CAISGKGETQYF. The CDR3 DNA reads TGTGCCATCAGTGGGAAGGGAGAGACCCAGTACTTC.

The chain has TRBV7-3 and TRBJ2-7; 8 bases agree with TRBD1. V dropped 5 bases and J dropped 0; count of bases not matched to a gene: 12. CDR3 size: 17 residues. CDR1 SGHTA and CDR2 FQGTGA come from the germline V gene. This CDR3 is CASSRNSGTGLSYEQYF. The CDR3 DNA reads as TGTGCCAGCAGCCGAAACTCCGGGACAGGCCTCTCCTACGAGCAGTACTTC.

Many counts were recorded for this clone. The chain has TRBV19 and TRBJ2-1, with 8 bases that match TRBD1. Losses at the gene ends were 3 bases for V and 5 bases for J; bases not matched to a gene: 6. The CDR3 covers 15 residues. CDR1 and CDR2 (germline): LNHDA, SQIVND (reference sequence). The CDR3 region has the DNA TGTGCCAGTAGTATTCTGGACAGGGACAACAATGAGCAGTTCTTC. Translating gives CASSILDRDNNEQFF.

On this clone itself: At one end, the junction sequence differs from germline, possibly due to a read error. The chain couples TRBV9 to TRBJ1-2; unclear D gene. Per the germline V gene, CDR1 is SGDLS and CDR2 is YYNGEE. CDR3 length: 12 amino acids. This CDR3 is CAGSVVGSGYTF. In nucleotides, the CDR3 is TGTGCCGGCAGCGTAGTAGGGAGTGGCTACACCTTC. The full variable domain, in which reference TRBV9 and TRBJ1-2 provide the parts outside the CDR3, is DSGVTQTPKHLITATGQRVTLRCSPRSGDLSVYWYQQSLDQGLQFLIQYYNGEERAKGNILERFSAQQFPDLHSELNLSSLELGDSALYFCAGSVVGSGYTFGSGTRLTVV.

This clone was observed at least ten times. This rearrangement joins TRBV4-3 to TRBJ1-1, with 7 bases fitting TRBD1. The CDR3 is made up of 14 amino acids. The germline V gene has CDR1 LGHNA and CDR2 YSLEER. J gave up 3 bases and V 6 bases, and 7 bases lay outside the gene matches. CDR3 region: CASSLQGRHTEAFF. CDR3 nucleotide sequence: TGCGCCAGCAGTCTACAGGGGAGGCACACTGAAGCTTTCTTT.

The sample holds a few counts of this clone. The CDR3 protein is CAWSGPTRDTQYF. In DNA form, the CDR3 reads TGTGCCTGGAGTGGACCCACCCGGGATACGCAGTATTTT. The V gene is TRBV30, the J gene TRBJ2-3; no clear D. The germline V gene has CDR1 GTSNPN and CDR2 SVGIG (reference sequence). The CDR3 totals 13 residues. Trimming removed 1 base from V and 6 bases from J, with 11 bases in between.

This chain joins TRBV7-2 and TRBJ2-7; possibly TRBD2 for D (7 bases). This CDR3 is 15 amino acids long. Between the trimmed V and J ends, which lost 1 base and 6 bases, there was a span of 16 bases. The germline V gene encodes CDR1 SGHTA and CDR2 FQGNSA. This CDR3 reads CASSLVGGRGGEQYF. The CDR3 DNA is TGTGCCAGCAGCTTAGTTGGCGGGAGAGGGGGCGAGCAGTACTTC.

The CDR3 DNA reads TGTGCCACCAGCAAAGACAGGGCGAAGGCCGGGGAGCTGTTTTTT. This sequence encodes CATSKDRAKAGELFF. The genes are TRBV15 and TRBJ2-2; 7 bases are a match to TRBD1. The junction had 8 bases not matched to a gene; V was cut back by 4 bases and J by 6 bases. This CDR3 is built from 15 residues. Germline V gene data show CDR1 as LNHNV and CDR2 as YYDKDF (reference sequence).

This chain joins TRBV19 and TRBJ2-1; 7 nucleotides line up with TRBD1. The V gene's germline CDR1 is LNHDA and CDR2 SQIVND (reference sequence). The CDR3 totals 16 residues. V lost 11 bases and J lost 5; bases outside the gene matches: 18. The DNA for the CDR3 is TGTGCCTCTTCACGTCGCCAGGGGGTCACGGACAATGAGCAGTTCTTC. This codes for CASSRRQGVTDNEQFF.

This clone was seen only a few times. This rearrangement joins TRBV27 to TRBJ2-3; 13 bases line up with TRBD2. Trimming took 7 bases from V and 3 from J; bases not matched to a gene: 10. The germline V gene has CDR1 MNHEY and CDR2 SMNVEV (reference sequence). The CDR3 loop spans 17 amino acids. CDR3 in amino acids: CASKIRALAGGTDTQYF. The CDR3 region has the DNA TGTGCCAGCAAGATCAGAGCACTAGCGGGGGGGACAGATACGCAGTATTTT.

This clone was found a few times. Other DNA sequences from this sample encode an identical CDR3 as well. This chain joins TRBV5-1 and TRBJ2-3, with TRBD1 as a possible D gene (5 bases). The CDR3 extends over 14 amino acids. Germline CDR1 is SGHRS and CDR2 is YFSETQ. The V end lost 0 bases, the J end lost 2 bases, and 7 bases lay between the germline ends. CDR3 in DNA: TGCGCCAGCAGCTTGGGACAGATCACAGATACGCAGTATTTT. This translates into CASSLGQITDTQYF. The full variable domain, in which reference TRBV5-1 and TRBJ2-3 provide the parts outside the CDR3, is KAGVTQTPRYLIKTRGQQVTLSCSPISGHRSVSWYQQTPGQGLQFLFEYFSETQRNKGNFPGRFSGRQFSNSRSEMNVSTLELGDSALYLCASSLGQITDTQYFGPGTRLTVL.

A few counts support this clone. The gene calls are TRBV7-2 and TRBJ2-1; unclear D gene. The ends were cut back, 2 bases at V and 8 bases at J, with 4 bases in the middle. The germline V gene has CDR1 SGHTA and CDR2 FQGNSA. The CDR3 has 11 amino acids. CDR3 bases: TGTGCCAGCAGCTTAATTGATGAGCAGTTCTTC. Encoded protein: CASSLIDEQFF.

This clone has only a few counts. The V and J genes are TRBV4-3 and TRBJ2-2, with a possible D match to TRBD1 (5 bases). The CDR3 runs 14 residues. The germline CDR1 and CDR2 sequences are LGHNA and YSLEER. V shed 3 bases and J shed 4 bases, with 9 bases lying between them. CDR3 loop: CASSHLDSTGELFF. In DNA, the CDR3 is TGCGCCAGCAGCCACCTAGACAGCACCGGGGAGCTGTTTTTT.

This clone turned up a few times. The chain uses TRBV7-2 and TRBJ2-3; tentatively, D is TRBD1 or TRBD2 (5 bases each). V lost 8 bases, J lost 2 bases, and 17 bases lay in between. The CDR3 has 15 residues. Germline CDR1 and CDR2: SGHTA and FQGNSA. CDR3 region: CASLGLGLVTDTQYF. CDR3 coding DNA: TGTGCCAGCCTCGGACTGGGGCTCGTCACAGATACGCAGTATTTT.

This chain uses TRBV11-1 with TRBJ1-3; D call uncertain. V shed 5 bases and J shed 7 bases, with 15 bases lying between them. The CDR3 has 14 amino acids. Germline V lookup: CDR1 SGHAT, CDR2 FQDESV (reference sequence). CDR3 in amino acids: CASSTRENRNTIYF. CDR3 nucleotide sequence: TGTGCCAGCAGCACGCGGGAAAATCGGAACACCATATATTTT.

In this sample, this clone turned up a few times. The J gene is TRBJ1-5, the V gene TRBV4-3; D might be TRBD1 (6 bases). The CDR3 extends over 16 amino acids. CDR1 is LGHNA, CDR2 YSLEER, per germline. The ends were cut back, 1 base at V and 7 bases at J, with 17 bases in the middle. The CDR3 loop reads CASSQVYGQGRQPQHF. As DNA, the CDR3 is TGCGCCAGCAGCCAAGTATATGGGCAGGGGAGACAGCCCCAGCATTTT.